The 15 T cell receptor beta chains presented below share a single source sample, sequenced in a study of T cell responses to AZD1222 COVID-19 vaccine. Sequencing was performed with immunoSEQ multiplex PCR; in TCRdb, only in-frame clones are kept and a portion is missing. The sample consists of fewer than 150,000 clones, roughly 90% of them appearing once. Specimen: peripheral blood, collected 28 days after the second AZD1222 dose. These receptor sequences come from an adult who received the AZD1222 COVID-19 vaccine.

There are a few counts of this clone. This chain links TRBV10-3 with TRBJ1-4, with TRBD1 matching 7 bases. Germline trimming cut 2 bases from V and 8 bases from J; bases unmatched to any gene: 2. The CDR3 covers 13 residues. CDR1 and CDR2 from the germline V gene are ENHRY and SYGVKD. Here the CDR3 DNA reads TGTGCCATCAGTGAGACAGGGGACGAAAAACTGTTTTTT. Its protein product is CAISETGDEKLFF.

The chain combines TRBV5-1 with TRBJ2-7, with a possible D match to TRBD1 (6 bases). Looked up from germline, CDR1 is SGHRS and CDR2 is YFSETQ. The CDR3 has 15 residues. V was cut by 2 bases and J by 7 bases, with 19 bases left in between. In DNA, the CDR3 is TGCGCCAGCAGCTTATCTACGACAGGAGTAGATGAGCAGTACTTC. Amino acid sequence: CASSLSTTGVDEQYF.

In its sample, this clone was seen once. J is TRBJ1-4 and V is TRBV5-6, with D uncertain. The CDR3 covers 15 residues. V lost 3 bases and J lost 0, with 9 bases in between. Germline lookup yields CDR1 SGHDT and CDR2 YYEEEE. The CDR3 sequence: CASSSYGATNEKLFF. The CDR3 DNA follows: TGTGCCAGCAGCTCTTACGGTGCAACTAATGAAAAACTGTTTTTT.

The count of this clone is one. V and J are TRBV28 and TRBJ2-1; possible D gene TRBD2, 6 bases. V lost 7 bases and J 0 bases, leaving 13 bases between the germline ends. The CDR3 is made up of 15 amino acids. CDR1 is MDHEN and CDR2 is SYDVKM in the germline V gene. The CDR3 DNA reads as TGTGCCAGCATTAACGGAGGGAGCTCCTACAATGAGCAGTTCTTC. This encodes CASINGGSSYNEQFF.

The J gene is TRBJ2-1, the V gene TRBV5-1; D tentatively reads TRBD1 or TRBD2 (6 bases each). The CDR3 runs 17 residues. CDR1 and CDR2 (germline): SGHRS, YFSETQ. Trimming removed 4 bases from V and 0 bases from J, with 17 bases in between. CDR3 loop: CASSRGLGQSSYNEQFF. As DNA, the CDR3 is TGCGCCAGCAGCCGGGGGCTGGGCCAGAGCTCCTACAATGAGCAGTTCTTC.

This chain joins TRBV20-1 and TRBJ2-5, with a possible D match to TRBD2 (5 bases). The germline CDR1 and CDR2 sequences are DFQATT and SNEGSKA (reference sequence). The CDR3 has 14 residues. Trimming took 3 bases from V and 4 from J, leaving 15 bases between them. The CDR3 coding sequence is TGCAGTGCTAGTCGGGATGAAGGGTTAGAGACCCAGTACTTC. The encoded protein is CSASRDEGLETQYF.

The chain joins TRBV5-4 to TRBJ1-1; 7 nucleotides match TRBD1. V lost 4 bases and J lost 0; bases outside the gene matches: 6. The CDR3 has 15 residues. Germline-derived CDR1 and CDR2 are SGHNT and YYREEE (reference sequence). CDR3 DNA: TGTGCCAGCAGCATTGCGGGACAGTTGAACACTGAAGCTTTCTTT. As protein: CASSIAGQLNTEAFF.

The chain links TRBV15 to TRBJ1-2, with TRBD1 matching over 8 bases. Unmatched junction bases numbered 8, after V lost 3 bases and J lost 8 bases. CDR3 length equals 14 residues. In germline, CDR1 is LNHNV, CDR2 YYDKDF (reference sequence). CDR3 DNA: TGTGCCACCAGCAGGGACAGGGAAGTAGTAGGCTACACCTTC. This sequence encodes CATSRDREVVGYTF.

This chain uses TRBV4-2 with TRBJ2-2, with TRBD2 as a possible D gene (6 bases). The CDR3 loop spans 15 amino acids. V was pared by 4 bases and J by 4 bases, with 13 bases between. Germline lookup yields CDR1 LGHNA and CDR2 YNFKEQ. The CDR3, as DNA: TGTGCCAGCAGCCCCGGGACTGAGGGCACCGGGGAGCTGTTTTTT. Protein product: CASSPGTEGTGELFF.

The chain couples TRBV11-2 to TRBJ2-2, with 8 positions matching TRBD1. Germline CDR1 reads SGHAT; CDR2 reads FQNNGV. This CDR3 contains 14 residues. The ends lost 4 bases at V and 7 bases at J; junction bases unmatched: 5. The CDR3 spells CASSSRGRRGELFF. The CDR3 DNA follows: TGTGCCAGCAGCTCCAGGGGGCGTCGCGGGGAGCTGTTTTTT.

The chain joins TRBV5-1 to TRBJ1-1, with a possible D match to TRBD1 (5 bases). CDR3 length: 14 residues. Germline V gene sequence: CDR1 SGHRS, CDR2 YFSETQ. Trimming left V 2 bases short and J 1 base short, with 9 bases between. DNA of the CDR3: TGCGCCAGCAGCTTAGGACAAGAGAACACTGAAGCTTTCTTT. The encoded protein is CASSLGQENTEAFF.

This clone was counted a single time. This sequence joins TRBV7-9 and TRBJ2-3; 9 bases are shared with TRBD2. The J segment lost 0 bases and the V segment lost 7 bases, leaving 14 bases of the junction unmatched. The CDR3 extends over 18 amino acids. CDR1 and CDR2 from the germline V gene are SEHNR and FQNEAQ (reference sequence). This CDR3 reads CASTPTLTSGLSTDTQYF. The CDR3 coding sequence is TGTGCCAGCACCCCTACCCTGACTAGCGGTCTCAGCACAGATACGCAGTATTTT.

This clone was picked up a small number of times. The chain recombines TRBV4-2 with TRBJ2-7; TRBD2 is a possible D gene (6 bases). This CDR3 has 16 amino acids. The ends were cut back, 0 bases at V and 1 base at J, with 13 bases in the middle. CDR1 is LGHNA, CDR2 YNFKEQ, per germline. CDR3 protein: CASSQDWRAGSYEQYF. CDR3 nucleotides: TGTGCCAGCAGCCAAGACTGGAGGGCAGGGTCCTACGAGCAGTACTTC.

The chain carries TRBV28 and TRBJ1-2; D is perhaps TRBD1 (6 bases). V was trimmed by 2 bases and J by 5 bases, leaving 15 bases between them. Germline V gives CDR1 MDHEN, CDR2 SYDVKM. CDR3 size: 15 residues. CDR3 bases: TGTGCCAGCAGTTTAGCCTATGGGACACCTTATGGCTACACCTTC. It encodes CASSLAYGTPYGYTF.

This clone was observed once. The CDR3 is CASYVRGNTEAFF. CDR3 bases: TGTGCCAGCTATGTTCGGGGCAACACTGAAGCTTTCTTT. The rearrangement joins TRBV28 to TRBJ1-1; tentatively, D is TRBD1 (5 bases). The V gene's germline CDR1 is MDHEN and CDR2 SYDVKM. The CDR3 has 13 amino acids. V was pared by 8 bases and J by 2 bases, with 12 bases between.